One sample yielded the 24 T cell receptor beta chains listed below, sequenced in a study of blood T cell repertoires in COVID-19. TCRdb's copy holds only in-frame clones and misses some; the assay was immunoSEQ multiplex PCR. The profile shows 200,000 to 300,000 clones, 65% to 85% of them singletons. The sample taken for sequencing was peripheral blood. Receptor source: a human donor in a cohort sampled during active COVID-19.

The rearrangement uses TRBV5-1 and TRBJ2-3; weak D call: TRBD2 (6 bases). The germline CDR1 and CDR2 sequences are SGHRS and YFSETQ. V was pared by 9 bases and J by 2 bases, with 16 bases between. The CDR3 is made up of 14 amino acids. The DNA of the CDR3 is TGCGCCACCCAACTAGCATCGGCCACAGATACGCAGTATTTT. The encoded protein is CATQLASATDTQYF.

CDR3 DNA sequence: TGTGCCAGTAGTACCGAAATAACTAAGCGGGCCCCAAACCAGTACTTC. It encodes CASSTEITKRAPNQYF. The rearrangement links TRBV19 to TRBJ2-5, with a tentative D call TRBD2 (6 bases). Per germline, CDR1 LNHDA and CDR2 SQIVND (reference sequence). The CDR3 sequence is 16 residues long. V dropped 4 bases and J dropped 10 bases, with 25 bases sitting between them.

This chain connects TRBV5-1 to TRBJ2-2; D gene unclear. V was trimmed by 4 bases and J by 3 bases, leaving 10 bases between them. CDR3 length: 14 residues. The germline CDR1 and CDR2 sequences are SGHRS and YFSETQ. CDR3 DNA sequence: TGCGCCAGCAGCCCCCTAAGCGACACCGGGGAGCTGTTTTTT. Residues: CASSPLSDTGELFF.

This chain links TRBV1 with TRBJ2-7; the table's D call of TRBD1 was not tested on the DNA. TRBV1 is recorded as a pseudogene. This CDR3 spans 17 amino acids. For the CDR3, the DNA is TGCACCAGCAGCCAAGATTACCCGGGACAGGGGGCGGGTGAGCAGTACTTC. It encodes CTSSQDYPGQGAGEQYF.

This clone was detected a few times. The gene calls are TRBV6-5 and TRBJ1-4; TRBD1 is a possible D gene (5 bases). This CDR3 is 13 amino acids long. Germline assignment: CDR1 MNHEY and CDR2 SVGAGI. V was trimmed by 6 bases and J by 7 bases, leaving 12 bases between them. CDR3 bases: TGTGCCAGCAGATCAGGGAATCCTGAAAAACTGTTTTTT. It yields the protein CASRSGNPEKLFF.

This chain uses TRBV11-3 with TRBJ1-6, with 8 positions matching TRBD1. The CDR3 sequence is 14 residues long. From germline, CDR1 is SGHNT and CDR2 YENEEA. Trimming at V came to 3 bases and at J to 7 bases, leaving 2 bases not matched to a gene. The CDR3 DNA is TGTGCCAGCAGCTTGGGACAGGAGAATTCACCCCTCCACTTT. Amino acid sequence: CASSLGQENSPLHF.

The V gene is TRBV5-1, the J gene TRBJ2-7; TRBD1 is a possible D gene (6 bases). Trimming cost V 2 bases and J 7 bases, with 13 bases left between them. CDR3 length: 13 residues. Germline lookup yields CDR1 SGHRS and CDR2 YFSETQ. The CDR3 spells CASSFLQGLEQYF. DNA for the CDR3: TGCGCCAGCAGCTTTTTACAGGGTCTGGAGCAGTACTTC.

The DNA for the CDR3 is TGTGCCAGCTCACCACCTTGGACTAGCCCGGCAGATACGCAGTATTTT. This translates into CASSPPWTSPADTQYF. The chain is built from TRBV18 and TRBJ2-3, with 8 positions matching TRBD2. The germline V gene encodes CDR1 KGHSH and CDR2 LQKENI. This CDR3 is built from 16 residues. V lost 0 bases to trimming and J lost 4 bases; unmatched junction nucleotides: 6.

A single count supports this clone. The chain uses TRBV4-1 and TRBJ2-2, with D possibly being TRBD1 (5 bases). Germline V CDR1 and CDR2: MGHRA, YSYEKL. Trimming removed 0 bases at V and 4 bases at J, with 18 bases between. The CDR3 sequence is 18 residues long. The CDR3 DNA is TGCGCCAGCAGCCAAGATTCCCCGGCAGGGTCGGGCACCGGGGAGCTGTTTTTT. It encodes CASSQDSPAGSGTGELFF.

The chain's CDR3 is CASSLDGGLPEYNEQFF. CDR3 in DNA: TGTGCCAGCAGCTTAGATGGGGGGTTACCGGAATACAATGAGCAGTTCTTC. The rearrangement uses TRBV11-2 and TRBJ2-1; maybe TRBD2 (6 bases). This CDR3 has 17 residues. V was shortened by 0 bases and J by 4 bases, with 16 bases between the two germline ends. Germline CDR1 reads SGHAT; CDR2 reads FQNNGV. The variable domain in full, with the rest retrieved from reference TRBV11-2 and TRBJ2-1, is EAGVAQSPRYKIIEKRQSVAFWCNPISGHATLYWYQQILGQGPKLLIQFQNNGVVDDSQLPKDRFSAERLKGVDSTLKIQPAKLEDSAVYLCASSLDGGLPEYNEQFFGPGTRLTVL.

The chain joins TRBV5-1 to TRBJ2-7, with D possibly TRBD1 on 6 matching bases. CDR1 is SGHRS and CDR2 is YFSETQ in the germline V gene. The CDR3 covers 15 residues. The V and J ends lost 1 base and 5 bases respectively, with 16 bases between them. As DNA, the CDR3 is TGCGCCAGCAGCTTGATGAACAGGGTGGTAGACGAGCAGTACTTC. Protein: CASSLMNRVVDEQYF.

The gene calls are TRBV27 and TRBJ1-6; 8 positions agree with TRBD1. CDR3 length equals 16 residues. V gave up 7 bases and J gave up 5 bases; unmatched junction bases: 10. Germline V gene lookup returns CDR1 MNHEY and CDR2 SMNVEV (reference sequence). The CDR3 DNA reads TGTGCCAGCACTTATAGGGGGGGACAGGATAATTCACCCCTCCACTTT. Its translation is CASTYRGGQDNSPLHF.

This clone appeared a few times. J is TRBJ1-2 and V is TRBV10-3; D is uncertain. The CDR3 extends over 13 amino acids. Germline CDR1 is ENHRY and CDR2 is SYGVKD. V shed 7 bases and J shed 8 bases, with 17 bases lying between them. CDR3 DNA: TGTGCCATCACCACCACTCTCTCTGAGGGCTACACCTTC. Amino acid sequence: CAITTTLSEGYTF.

The chain employs TRBV19 and TRBJ2-5; D may be TRBD1 (5 bases). Trimming took 8 bases from V and 3 from J, leaving 25 bases between them. This CDR3 comprises 17 residues. From germline, CDR1 is LNHDA and CDR2 SQIVND (reference sequence). CDR3 sequence reads: CASQRWQGTASKETQYF. The DNA of the CDR3 is TGTGCCAGTCAAAGATGGCAGGGCACGGCTTCGAAAGAGACCCAGTACTTC.

V usage is TRBV28 and J usage is TRBJ2-7; the D gene is possibly TRBD2 (5 bases). The ends were cut back, 5 bases at V and 6 bases at J, with 14 bases in the middle. The V gene's germline CDR1 is MDHEN and CDR2 SYDVKM. CDR3 length: 13 amino acids. DNA for the CDR3: TGTGCCAGCAGTCCACTCCCGAGGGTCGAGCAGTACTTC. It yields the protein CASSPLPRVEQYF.

CDR3 in amino acids: CATSARDSDNSPLHF. The CDR3 nucleotides are TGTGCCACCAGCGCCCGGGACAGTGATAATTCACCCCTCCACTTT. V usage is TRBV15 and J usage is TRBJ1-6, with TRBD1 matching 7 bases. This CDR3 spans 15 amino acids. CDR1 is LNHNV and CDR2 is YYDKDF in the germline V gene (reference sequence). V shed 5 bases and J 5 bases; nucleotides not matched to a gene: 6.

The chain combines TRBV6-5 with TRBJ2-1; TRBD2 aligns across 9 bases. V was pared by 0 bases and J by 7 bases, with 4 bases of the junction left unmatched. This CDR3 comprises 15 residues. CDR1 MNHEY and CDR2 SVGAGI come from the germline V gene. CDR3 in amino acids: CASSYSSSGANEQFF. DNA for the CDR3: TGTGCCAGCAGTTACTCATCTAGCGGGGCGAATGAGCAGTTCTTC.

The V gene is TRBV7-3, the J gene TRBJ2-1; a possible D gene is TRBD1 (6 bases). The CDR3 sequence is 13 residues long. Trimming took off 2 bases at V and 8 bases at J, with 10 bases between the two ends. The germline V gene encodes CDR1 SGHTA and CDR2 FQGTGA. CDR3 DNA sequence: TGTGCCAGCAGCTTAGGGGGCAAGGATGAGCAGTTCTTC. It is translated as CASSLGGKDEQFF.

The genes are TRBV19 and TRBJ2-2; 13 bases align to TRBD2. This CDR3 is 17 amino acids long. CDR1 is LNHDA, CDR2 SQIVND, per germline (reference sequence). Trimming removed 7 bases from V and 5 bases from J; junction bases left unmatched: 10. The CDR3 DNA is TGTGCCAGTACCCTGACGGGGACTAGCGGGGCTACCGGGGAGCTGTTTTTT. Its translation is CASTLTGTSGATGELFF.

This chain joins TRBV11-2 and TRBJ2-1; 9 bases fit TRBD2. J lost 2 bases, V lost 5 bases, and 10 bases had no gene match. The CDR3 contains 17 residues. In germline, CDR1 is SGHAT, CDR2 FQNNGV. CDR3 coding DNA: TGTGCCAGCAGCCCGAGGGGGACTAGCAGGACCTACAATGAGCAGTTCTTC. Protein sequence: CASSPRGTSRTYNEQFF.

The chain is built from TRBV12-5 and TRBJ1-2; no firm D call. Germline V lookup: CDR1 LGHNT, CDR2 FRNRAP. Trimming took 4 bases from V and 0 from J, leaving 15 bases between them. The CDR3 consists of 16 residues. CDR3 region: CASGSPWADTNYGYTF. CDR3 sequence (DNA): TGTGCTAGTGGTTCCCCCTGGGCAGACACTAACTATGGCTACACCTTC.

The chain uses TRBV29-1 and TRBJ2-3, with a weak D call TRBD2 (5 bases). V lost 8 bases and J 4 bases, leaving 13 bases between the germline ends. CDR1 SQVTM and CDR2 ANQGSEA come from the germline V gene. CDR3 length: 12 residues. The CDR3 region is CSLRLGADTQYF. The CDR3 nucleotides read TGCAGCCTCCGGCTCGGGGCAGATACGCAGTATTTT.

For the CDR3, the DNA is TGTGCCAGCAGAGTTGGGGGAGGGGGATACAATGAGCAGTTCTTC. Amino acid sequence: CASRVGGGGYNEQFF. The gene calls are TRBV6-5 and TRBJ2-1; TRBD2 might be the D (7 bases). Germline V lookup: CDR1 MNHEY, CDR2 SVGAGI. The CDR3 runs 15 residues. Trimming stripped 6 bases from V and 4 bases from J, with 16 bases between.

The chain has TRBV9 and TRBJ1-5, with TRBD1 as a possible D gene (5 bases). The CDR3 runs to 15 residues. Germline V lookup: CDR1 SGDLS, CDR2 YYNGEE. Trimming pared 0 bases from V and 6 bases from J, leaving 13 bases between. The CDR3 DNA sequence: TGTGCCAGCAGCGTAGACCCAACGGGGGGTCAGCCCCAGCATTTT. This sequence encodes CASSVDPTGGQPQHF.